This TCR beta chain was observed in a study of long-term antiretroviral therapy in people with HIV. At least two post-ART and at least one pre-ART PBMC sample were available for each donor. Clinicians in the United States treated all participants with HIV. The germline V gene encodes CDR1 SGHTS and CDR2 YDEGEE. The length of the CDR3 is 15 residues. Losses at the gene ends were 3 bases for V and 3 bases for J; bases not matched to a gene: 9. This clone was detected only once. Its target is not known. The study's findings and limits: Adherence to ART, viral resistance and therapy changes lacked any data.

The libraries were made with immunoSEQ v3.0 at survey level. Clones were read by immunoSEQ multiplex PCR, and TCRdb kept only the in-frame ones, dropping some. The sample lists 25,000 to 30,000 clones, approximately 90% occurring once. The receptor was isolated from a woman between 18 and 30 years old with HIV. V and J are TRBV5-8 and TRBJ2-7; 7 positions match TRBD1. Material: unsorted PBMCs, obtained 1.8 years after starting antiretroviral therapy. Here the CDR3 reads CASSSGSGTVYEQYF. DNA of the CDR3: TGTGCCAGCAGCTCAGGCTCCGGGACAGTCTACGAGCAGTACTTC.